This T cell receptor beta chain was profiled in a study of T-cell reconstitution after alpha-beta-depleted transplantation in children. Researchers prepared the TCRbeta library using unique molecular identifiers, the study reports. TCRdb called the PCR reads again in MiXCR, with one record for every CDR3 protein. Of approximately 490,000 distinct CDR3 sequences listed, roughly a tenth are singletons. Points on this clonotype: A much more abundant neighbour one base away suggests this may be a read error.

The CDR3 sequence is 15 residues long. Germline CDR1 reads SGHDT; CDR2 reads YYEEEE. This sample comprised PBMCs, obtained before TCRalphabeta/CD19-depleted stem cell transplant. This TCR derives from a child younger than 10 with inherited bone marrow failure, due to receive a stem cell transplant. The rearrangement links TRBV5-6 to TRBJ2-7; no clear D. The DNA of the CDR3 is TGTGCCAGCAGCTTGGTCCCCGCCCCGACCTACGACCAGTACTTC. Residues: CASSLVPAPTYDQYF.